The clone carrying this T cell receptor beta chain occurred a few times. Repertoires were generated with immunoSEQ multiplex PCR, while TCRdb's copy carries only in-frame clones and drops some. The table includes under 200,000 clones, roughly 81% detected once. These data originate in a study of blood T cell repertoires in COVID-19. The germline V gene has CDR1 SGHRS and CDR2 YFSETQ. CDR3 length equals 14 residues. V was shortened by 0 bases and J by 1 base, with 8 bases between the two germline ends. This clonotype originated in a woman aged 80 or older with acute or convalescent COVID-19. The specimen sequenced was peripheral blood. The rearrangement uses TRBV5-1 and TRBJ2-7; no firm D call. This CDR3 reads CASSLGPGSYEQYF. The CDR3 nucleotides are TGCGCCAGCAGCTTGGGGCCAGGATCCTACGAGCAGTACTTC. Complete variable domain (other parts from reference TRBV5-1 and TRBJ2-7): KAGVTQTPRYLIKTRGQQVTLSCSPISGHRSVSWYQQTPGQGLQFLFEYFSETQRNKGNFPGRFSGRQFSNSRSEMNVSTLELGDSALYLCASSLGPGSYEQYFGPGTRLTVT.